The 27 T cell receptor beta chains below all came from one sample that was sequenced in a study of T cell responses to AZD1222 COVID-19 vaccine. TCRdb keeps only in-frame clones here, not all; method: immunoSEQ multiplex PCR. This sample yields some 24,000 clones, of which approximately 86% are seen a single time; almost 8% belongs to the top ten. Sequences were derived from peripheral blood, sampled 28 days after the second AZD1222 dose. The receptors shown here come from an adult who received the AZD1222 COVID-19 vaccine.

The V call is TRBV6-4, the J call TRBJ2-5, with 7 bases that match TRBD1. This CDR3 spans 17 amino acids. Per the germline V gene, CDR1 is MRHNA and CDR2 is SNTAGT. V dropped 7 bases and J dropped 1; count of bases not matched to a gene: 15. DNA of the CDR3: TGTGCCAGCAAAAAAAAGTTAAGGGACAGTCCCCAAGAGACCCAGTACTTC. It translates to CASKKKLRDSPQETQYF.

The chain has TRBV18 and TRBJ1-1, with D perhaps matching TRBD1 (6 bases). This CDR3 comprises 15 residues. CDR1 and CDR2 from the germline V gene are KGHSH and LQKENI. V lost 3 bases and J lost 3, with 14 bases in between. CDR3 DNA sequence: TGTGCCAGCTCACCGCTGGGGGGGGCCGACACTGAAGCTTTCTTT. This gives the protein CASSPLGGADTEAFF.

This clone has only one observation. V and J are TRBV28 and TRBJ2-1; D perhaps matches TRBD2 (6 bases). The CDR3 sequence is 15 residues long. The germline gives CDR1 MDHEN, CDR2 SYDVKM. Trimming took 6 bases from V and 1 from J, leaving 13 bases between them. CDR3 sequence reads: CASSLLAHSYNEQFF. CDR3 nucleotide sequence: TGTGCCAGCAGCTTACTAGCTCATTCCTACAATGAGCAGTTCTTC.

The chain employs TRBV29-1 and TRBJ1-1, with D unclear. In germline, CDR1 is SQVTM, CDR2 ANQGSEA. Trimming took off 4 bases at V and 3 bases at J, with 15 bases between the two ends. CDR3 length: 14 amino acids. CDR3 sequence reads: CSVGGSREDTEAFF. The CDR3 bases are TGCAGCGTTGGAGGTTCAAGGGAGGACACTGAAGCTTTCTTT.

The rearrangement joins TRBV2 to TRBJ2-3; 7 nucleotides match TRBD1. Germline V gene lookup returns CDR1 SNHLY and CDR2 FYNNEI. The CDR3 runs 15 residues. Losses at the gene ends were 5 bases for V and 0 bases for J; bases not matched to a gene: 5. CDR3 protein: CASSPDRPSTDTQYF. As DNA, the CDR3 is TGTGCCAGCAGTCCGGACAGGCCTAGCACAGATACGCAGTATTTT.

CDR3 sequence (DNA): TGCGCCAGCAGCTCACAGGGGTTTGATTCACCCCTCCACTTT. Amino acid sequence: CASSSQGFDSPLHF. The rearrangement uses TRBV5-1 and TRBJ1-6; 7 nucleotides match TRBD1. The CDR3 contains 14 residues. The junction had 5 bases not matched to a gene; V was cut back by 3 bases and J by 8 bases. Germline V CDR1 and CDR2: SGHRS, YFSETQ.

The J gene is TRBJ2-1, the V gene TRBV5-1; 10 bases align to TRBD1. The CDR3 totals 15 residues. With 2 bases clipped from V and 4 bases from J, the junction kept 3 bases outside the gene matches. CDR1 and CDR2 (germline): SGHRS, YFSETQ. The CDR3 DNA sequence: TGCGCCAGCAGCTTCCGACAGGGGGCTTACAATGAGCAGTTCTTC. This encodes CASSFRQGAYNEQFF.

The rearrangement uses TRBV28 and TRBJ1-5; 7 bases are shared with TRBD1. The V gene's germline CDR1 is MDHEN and CDR2 SYDVKM. V lost 3 bases and J lost 4; bases outside the gene matches: 3. The CDR3 is 14 residues long. Written as DNA, the CDR3 is TGTGCCAGCAGTTTCCCGGGACAGAATCAGCCCCAGCATTTT. Translating gives CASSFPGQNQPQHF.

This clone has more than one count but fewer than ten. The rearrangement joins TRBV5-4 to TRBJ2-7; 9 positions match TRBD1. The CDR3 length is 14 residues. Germline assignment: CDR1 SGHNT and CDR2 YYREEE (reference sequence). J gave up 2 bases and V 4 bases, and 4 bases lay outside the gene matches. In DNA, the CDR3 is TGTGCCAGCAGCAAGGGACAGGGTACCTACGAGCAGTACTTC. It yields the protein CASSKGQGTYEQYF. Based on the CDR3 plus reference TRBV5-4 and TRBJ2-7, the full variable domain is ETGVTQSPTHLIKTRGQQVTLRCSSQSGHNTVSWYQQALGQGPQFIFQYYREEENGRGNFPPRFSGLQFPNYSSELNVNALELDDSALYLCASSKGQGTYEQYFGPGTRLTVT.

This rearrangement joins TRBV24-1 to TRBJ2-2, with no clear D. There are 14 residues in the CDR3. Germline V gene lookup returns CDR1 KGHDR and CDR2 SFDVKD. Trimming left V 0 bases short and J 4 bases short, with 5 bases between. CDR3 coding DNA: TGTGCCACCAGTGATTTGTCAGGCACCGGGGAGCTGTTTTTT. Its translation is CATSDLSGTGELFF.

This sequence joins TRBV5-8 and TRBJ2-7, with a weak D call TRBD2 (6 bases). The CDR3 consists of 15 residues. With 4 bases removed from V and 2 bases from J, the gap between germline ends came to 16 bases. CDR1 is SGHTS, CDR2 YDEGEE, per germline. The CDR3 sequence: CASSPIGGITYEQYF. Here the CDR3 DNA reads TGTGCCAGCAGCCCAATCGGCGGGATCACCTACGAGCAGTACTTC.

This clone was recorded only once. The chain is built from TRBV5-1 and TRBJ2-3; D perhaps matches TRBD2 (6 bases). Trimming took 0 bases from V and 4 from J, leaving 9 bases between them. The CDR3 is made up of 14 amino acids. The germline CDR1 and CDR2 sequences are SGHRS and YFSETQ. Here the CDR3 DNA reads TGCGCCAGCAGCTTGGCTAGGAGGGCAGATACGCAGTATTTT. It is translated as CASSLARRADTQYF.

The chain has TRBV18 and TRBJ2-1; tentative D call: TRBD1 (5 bases). V was pared by 2 bases and J by 2 bases, with 10 bases between. CDR1 and CDR2 from the germline V gene are KGHSH and LQKENI. This CDR3 contains 15 residues. CDR3 protein: CASSPGVGAYNEQFF. DNA of the CDR3: TGTGCCAGCTCACCAGGGGTAGGGGCCTACAATGAGCAGTTCTTC.

In this sample, this clone turned up once. The V and J genes are TRBV9 and TRBJ2-3, with TRBD2 matching over 8 bases. CDR1 is SGDLS and CDR2 is YYNGEE in the germline V gene. The J segment lost 3 bases and the V segment lost 0 bases, leaving 9 bases of the junction unmatched. CDR3 length: 17 amino acids. The CDR3, as DNA: TGTGCCAGCAGCGTAGGTGATGCGGGGGGTTTGACAGATACGCAGTATTTT. Its protein product is CASSVGDAGGLTDTQYF.

The J gene is TRBJ1-1, the V gene TRBV30, with 7 nucleotides matching TRBD1. The junction had 6 bases not matched to a gene; V was cut back by 1 base and J by 4 bases. The germline CDR1 and CDR2 sequences are GTSNPN and SVGIG (reference sequence). This CDR3 is built from 14 residues. CDR3 nucleotide sequence: TGTGCCTGGAGTGCAGGGGACAGACGCACTGAAGCTTTCTTT. Translation: CAWSAGDRRTEAFF.

The V call is TRBV3-1 (or the pseudogene TRBV3-2), the J call TRBJ2-2; TRBD1 matches 7 bases. The CDR3 covers 15 residues. CDR1 LGHDT and CDR2 YNNKEL come from the germline V gene (reference sequence). With V trimmed by 6 bases and J by 7 bases, 11 bases remained unmatched. The CDR3 sequence is CASSYPGQYNGELFF. CDR3 DNA: TGTGCCAGCAGTTATCCGGGACAGTATAACGGGGAGCTGTTTTTT.

The chain joins TRBV2 to TRBJ2-7, with 7 bases that match TRBD1. CDR3 length: 14 residues. The V gene end was trimmed by 4 bases and the J gene end by 2 bases; junction bases not matched to a gene: 5. Per germline, CDR1 SNHLY and CDR2 FYNNEI. The CDR3 spells CASSVSGGPYEQYF. In nucleotides, the CDR3 is TGTGCCAGCAGTGTGTCAGGGGGACCCTACGAGCAGTACTTC.

This clone was picked up one time. The chain carries TRBV11-2 and TRBJ1-4, with 8 bases that match TRBD1. The germline gives CDR1 SGHAT, CDR2 FQNNGV. Trimming at V came to 3 bases and at J to 3 bases, leaving 9 bases not matched to a gene. There are 17 residues in the CDR3. The CDR3 spells CASSFTLGQGANEKLFF. CDR3 DNA: TGTGCCAGCAGCTTTACCCTAGGACAGGGAGCTAATGAAAAACTGTTTTTT.

The V call is TRBV21-1, the J call TRBJ1-5. TRBV21-1 counts as a pseudogene. The CDR3 length is 11 residues. CDR3: CASSTCQPQHF. As DNA, the CDR3 is TGTGCCAGCAGTACTTGTCAGCCCCAGCATTTT.

The chain employs TRBV29-1 and TRBJ2-7, with TRBD1 matching over 9 bases. CDR1 SQVTM and CDR2 ANQGSEA come from the germline V gene. The V gene end was trimmed by 4 bases and the J gene end by 7 bases; junction bases not matched to a gene: 11. The CDR3 has 14 amino acids. The CDR3 here is CSVARDRVLGEQYF. The CDR3 bases are TGCAGCGTTGCCCGGGACAGGGTCCTAGGTGAGCAGTACTTC.

This chain links TRBV19 with TRBJ2-1; TRBD2 aligns across 11 bases. V shed 7 bases and J 5 bases; nucleotides not matched to a gene: 10. Germline V gene sequence: CDR1 LNHDA, CDR2 SQIVND (reference sequence). The CDR3 consists of 16 residues. The CDR3 reads CASTSLGTSGNNEQFF. The CDR3 coding sequence is TGTGCCAGTACCTCACTCGGGACTAGCGGAAACAATGAGCAGTTCTTC.

There are a few counts of this clone. The chain links TRBV5-1 to TRBJ1-2; D might be TRBD1 (6 bases). The CDR3 sequence is 15 residues long. V was pared by 0 bases and J by 0 bases, with 9 bases between. The V gene's germline CDR1 is SGHRS and CDR2 YFSETQ. The CDR3 spells CASSLGGQPNYGYTF. The CDR3 DNA sequence: TGCGCCAGCAGCTTGGGTGGACAGCCTAACTATGGCTACACCTTC. Combining the CDR3 with reference TRBV5-1 and TRBJ1-2 gives the whole variable domain KAGVTQTPRYLIKTRGQQVTLSCSPISGHRSVSWYQQTPGQGLQFLFEYFSETQRNKGNFPGRFSGRQFSNSRSEMNVSTLELGDSALYLCASSLGGQPNYGYTFGSGTRLTVV.

The V gene is TRBV9, the J gene TRBJ2-1; 11 bases agree with TRBD2. Per germline, CDR1 SGDLS and CDR2 YYNGEE. The junction had 10 bases not matched to a gene; V was cut back by 3 bases and J by 8 bases. This CDR3 is built from 16 residues. The CDR3 bases are TGTGCCAGCAGCGCGAGGGTTAGCGGGGGGGCCTATGAGCAGTTCTTC. Translation: CASSARVSGGAYEQFF.

This chain uses TRBV29-1 with TRBJ1-2; D unclear. V dropped 2 bases and J dropped 4 bases, with 5 bases sitting between them. The CDR3 has 11 residues. CDR1 is SQVTM and CDR2 is ANQGSEA in the germline V gene. The CDR3 here is CSVEIGYGYTF. Here the CDR3 DNA reads TGCAGCGTTGAAATAGGCTATGGCTACACCTTC.

This clone has a handful of counts. The chain couples TRBV10-3 to TRBJ1-2; unclear D gene. V dropped 4 bases and J dropped 5 bases, with 8 bases sitting between them. Germline V gene sequence: CDR1 ENHRY, CDR2 SYGVKD. The CDR3 is 12 residues long. Written as DNA, the CDR3 is TGTGCCATCAGTGTTACCGAGTATGGCTACACCTTC. Translating it yields CAISVTEYGYTF.

This clone appeared a few times. The V call is TRBV29-1, the J call TRBJ2-2; the D gene could be TRBD1 or TRBD2 (5 bases each). The V gene lost 7 bases and the J gene lost 1 base, with 13 bases spanning the gap. Germline V gene sequence: CDR1 SQVTM, CDR2 ANQGSEA. The length of the CDR3 is 14 residues. The CDR3 is CSANRDRNTGELFF. The CDR3 region has the DNA TGCAGCGCCAACCGGGACCGGAACACCGGGGAGCTGTTTTTT.

The chain has TRBV19 and TRBJ2-2; no reliable D call. Germline V gives CDR1 LNHDA, CDR2 SQIVND (reference sequence). The CDR3 totals 14 residues. The germline V and J ends were trimmed by 7 bases and 1 base, with 10 bases remaining between them. In DNA, the CDR3 is TGTGCCAGTAACAGTGCTATGAACACCGGGGAGCTGTTTTTT. Protein product: CASNSAMNTGELFF.